This T cell receptor (beta chain) was captured by sequencing in a study of CD8+CD57+ T cells in acquired aplastic anemia. Background on the study: Mean yield of DNA from sorted CD4+ and CD8+ cells was about 3.2 ug.

CDR3 and TCR beta VDJ profiling relied on genomic DNA as the template. TCRdb re-derived calls from the reads in MiXCR, one entry per CDR3 protein. Of approximately 98,000 distinct CDR3 sequences in the sample, about 66% are singletons; the top ten hold approximately 60%. A note on this clonotype: No antigen is known for it.

Findings and caveats of the study: Found in both controls and patients were around 29 CD8+ CDR3 sequences.

V gave up 5 bases and J gave up 6 bases, with 10 bases separating them. This CDR3 comprises 13 residues. Germline V gene lookup returns CDR1 SSHAT and CDR2 FNYEAQ (reference sequence). The sequenced patients had an expansion of CD8+CD57+ cells seen by flow cytometry. This clonotype originated in a human donor with aplastic anemia. The rearrangement links TRBV7-7 to TRBJ2-2, with no clear D. The sample consisted of sorted CD4+, CD8+, or CD8+CD57+ T cells (not recorded which) from PBMCs. The CDR3, as DNA: TGTGCCAGCAGCCCTGAGCTATCCGGGGAGCTGTTTTTT. Protein product: CASSPELSGELFF.